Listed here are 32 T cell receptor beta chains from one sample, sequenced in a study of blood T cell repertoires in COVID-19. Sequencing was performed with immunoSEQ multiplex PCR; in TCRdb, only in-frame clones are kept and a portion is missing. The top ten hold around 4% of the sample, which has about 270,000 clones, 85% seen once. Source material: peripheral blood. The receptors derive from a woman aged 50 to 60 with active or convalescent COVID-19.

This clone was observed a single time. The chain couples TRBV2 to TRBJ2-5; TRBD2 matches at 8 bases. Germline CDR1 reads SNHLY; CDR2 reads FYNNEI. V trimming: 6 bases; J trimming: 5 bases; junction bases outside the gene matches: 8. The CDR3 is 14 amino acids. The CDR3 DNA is TGTGCCAGCAGCCCCGGGACTAGGGGGGAGACCCAGTACTTC. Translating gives CASSPGTRGETQYF.

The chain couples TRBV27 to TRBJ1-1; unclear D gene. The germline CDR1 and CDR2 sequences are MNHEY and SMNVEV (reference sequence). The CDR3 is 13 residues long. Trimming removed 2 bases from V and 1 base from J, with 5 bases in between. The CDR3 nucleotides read TGTGCCAGCAGTTTAAAGAGGAACACTGAAGCTTTCTTT. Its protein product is CASSLKRNTEAFF.

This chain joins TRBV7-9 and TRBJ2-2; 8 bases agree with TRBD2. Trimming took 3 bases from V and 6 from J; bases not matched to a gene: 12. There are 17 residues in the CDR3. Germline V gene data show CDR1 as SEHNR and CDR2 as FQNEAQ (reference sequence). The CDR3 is CASSFSGLGRKSGELFF. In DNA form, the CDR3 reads TGTGCCAGCAGCTTTTCGGGACTAGGCCGAAAGTCCGGGGAGCTGTTTTTT.

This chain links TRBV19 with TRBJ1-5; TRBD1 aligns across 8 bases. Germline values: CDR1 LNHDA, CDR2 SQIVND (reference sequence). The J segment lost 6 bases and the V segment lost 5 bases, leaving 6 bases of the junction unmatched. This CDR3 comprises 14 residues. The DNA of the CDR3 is TGTGCCAGTAGTCGGGACAGGCCCCCTCAGCCCCAGCATTTT. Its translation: CASSRDRPPQPQHF.

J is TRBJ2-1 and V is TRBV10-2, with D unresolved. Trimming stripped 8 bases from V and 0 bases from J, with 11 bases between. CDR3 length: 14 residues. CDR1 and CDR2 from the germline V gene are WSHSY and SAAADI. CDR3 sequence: CASASVASYNEQFF. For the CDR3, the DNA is TGCGCCAGCGCAAGCGTTGCCTCCTACAATGAGCAGTTCTTC.

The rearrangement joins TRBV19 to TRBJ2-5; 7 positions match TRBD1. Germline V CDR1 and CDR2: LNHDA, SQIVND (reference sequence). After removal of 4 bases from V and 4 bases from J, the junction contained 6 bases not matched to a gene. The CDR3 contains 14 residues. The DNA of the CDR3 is TGTGCCAGTAGTAAACGACAGGGCGGAGAGACCCAGTACTTC. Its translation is CASSKRQGGETQYF.

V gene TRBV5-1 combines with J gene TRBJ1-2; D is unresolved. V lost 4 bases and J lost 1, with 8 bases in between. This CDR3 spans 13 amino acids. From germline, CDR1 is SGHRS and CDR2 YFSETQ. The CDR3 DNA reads TGCGCCAGCAGCCTGAGGATTAACTATGGCTACACCTTC. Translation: CASSLRINYGYTF.

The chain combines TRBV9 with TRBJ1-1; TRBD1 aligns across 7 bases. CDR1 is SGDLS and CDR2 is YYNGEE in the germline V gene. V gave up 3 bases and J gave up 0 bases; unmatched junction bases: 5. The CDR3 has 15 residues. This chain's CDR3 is CASSAGTAMNTEAFF. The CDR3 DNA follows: TGTGCCAGCAGCGCCGGGACAGCGATGAACACTGAAGCTTTCTTT.

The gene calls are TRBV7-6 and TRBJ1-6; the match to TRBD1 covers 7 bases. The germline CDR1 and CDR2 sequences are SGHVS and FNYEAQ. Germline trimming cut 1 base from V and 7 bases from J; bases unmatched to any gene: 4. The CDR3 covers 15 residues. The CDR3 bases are TGTGCCAGCAGCTTAGGGGGACAGATAAATTCACCCCTCCACTTT. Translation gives CASSLGGQINSPLHF.

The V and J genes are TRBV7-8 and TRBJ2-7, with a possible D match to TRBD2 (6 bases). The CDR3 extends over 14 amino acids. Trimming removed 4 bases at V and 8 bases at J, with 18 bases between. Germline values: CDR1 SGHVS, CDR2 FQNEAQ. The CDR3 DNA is TGTGCCAGCAGCTCCCCGGGACTCCTAGTCCAGCAGTACTTC. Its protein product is CASSSPGLLVQQYF.

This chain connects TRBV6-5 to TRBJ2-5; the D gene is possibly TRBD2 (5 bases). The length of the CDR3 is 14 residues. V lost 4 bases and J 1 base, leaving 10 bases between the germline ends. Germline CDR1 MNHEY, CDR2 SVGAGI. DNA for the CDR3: TGTGCCAGCAGTTGGAGCCGGGGCCAAGAGACCCAGTACTTC. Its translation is CASSWSRGQETQYF.

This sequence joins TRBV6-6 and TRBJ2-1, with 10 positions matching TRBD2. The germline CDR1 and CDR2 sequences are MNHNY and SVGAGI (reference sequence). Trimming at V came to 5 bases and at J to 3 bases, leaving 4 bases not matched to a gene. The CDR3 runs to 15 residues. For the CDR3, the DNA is TGTGCCAGCAGTGCCAGACTAGCGGGCTACAATGAGCAGTTCTTC. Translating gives CASSARLAGYNEQFF.

CDR3 residues: CASSVDVDLEGAFF. As DNA, the CDR3 is TGTGCCAGCAGCGTAGACGTGGACCTGGAGGGAGCTTTCTTT. The V gene is TRBV9, the J gene TRBJ1-1; D is ambiguous. CDR1 is SGDLS and CDR2 is YYNGEE in the germline V gene. This CDR3 has 14 residues. Trimming left V 0 bases short and J 10 bases short, with 16 bases between.

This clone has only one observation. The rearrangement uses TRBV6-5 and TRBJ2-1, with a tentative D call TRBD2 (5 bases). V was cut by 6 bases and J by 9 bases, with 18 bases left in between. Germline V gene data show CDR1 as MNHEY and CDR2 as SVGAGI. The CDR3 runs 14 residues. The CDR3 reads CASRYSSGGPEQFF. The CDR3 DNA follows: TGTGCCAGCAGATACAGCTCTGGAGGTCCTGAGCAGTTCTTC.

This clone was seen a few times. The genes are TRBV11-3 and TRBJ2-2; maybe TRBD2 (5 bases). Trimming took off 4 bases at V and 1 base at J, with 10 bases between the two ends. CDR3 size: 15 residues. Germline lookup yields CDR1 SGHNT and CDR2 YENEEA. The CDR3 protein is CASSSGGQNTGELFF. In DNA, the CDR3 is TGTGCCAGCAGCTCGGGCGGGCAGAACACCGGGGAGCTGTTTTTT.

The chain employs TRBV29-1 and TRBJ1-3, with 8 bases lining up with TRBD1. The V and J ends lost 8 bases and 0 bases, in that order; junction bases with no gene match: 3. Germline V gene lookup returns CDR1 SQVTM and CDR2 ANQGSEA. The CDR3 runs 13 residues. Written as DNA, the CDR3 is TGCAGCATAACAGGGGGCTCTGGAAACACCATATATTTT. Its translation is CSITGGSGNTIYF.

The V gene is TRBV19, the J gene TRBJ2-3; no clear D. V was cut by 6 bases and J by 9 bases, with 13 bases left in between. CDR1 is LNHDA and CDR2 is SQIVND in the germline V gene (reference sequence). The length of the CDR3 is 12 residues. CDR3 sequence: CASSKTERTQYF. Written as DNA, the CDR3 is TGTGCCAGTAGCAAAACGGAGAGAACGCAGTATTTT.

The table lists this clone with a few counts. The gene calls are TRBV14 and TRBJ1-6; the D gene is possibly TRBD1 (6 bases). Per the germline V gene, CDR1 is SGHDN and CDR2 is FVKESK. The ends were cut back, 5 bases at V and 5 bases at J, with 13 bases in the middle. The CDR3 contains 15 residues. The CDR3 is CASSVDRINNSPLHF. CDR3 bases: TGTGCCAGCAGCGTCGACAGGATAAATAATTCACCCCTCCACTTT.

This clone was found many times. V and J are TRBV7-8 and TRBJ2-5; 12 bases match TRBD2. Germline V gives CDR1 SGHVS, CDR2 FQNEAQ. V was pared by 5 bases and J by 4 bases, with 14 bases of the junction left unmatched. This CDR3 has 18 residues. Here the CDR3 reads CASSRPSGRAFSGETQYF. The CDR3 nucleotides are TGTGCCAGCAGCCGACCTAGCGGGAGGGCCTTCAGTGGAGAGACCCAGTACTTC.

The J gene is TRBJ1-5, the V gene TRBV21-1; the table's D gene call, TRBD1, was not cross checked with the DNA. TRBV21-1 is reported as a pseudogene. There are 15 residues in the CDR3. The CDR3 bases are TGTGCCAGCAGCACTGGAAAGGGGCACGATCAGCCCCAGCATTTT. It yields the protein CASSTGKGHDQPQHF.

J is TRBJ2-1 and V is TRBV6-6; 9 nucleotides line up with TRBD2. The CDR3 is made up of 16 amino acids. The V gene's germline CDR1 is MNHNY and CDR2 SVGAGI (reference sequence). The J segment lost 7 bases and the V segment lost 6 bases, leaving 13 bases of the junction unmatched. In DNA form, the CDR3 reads TGTGCCAGCAGCCCCTGGGGTAGCGGGAGTCTAAATGAGCAGTTCTTC. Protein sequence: CASSPWGSGSLNEQFF.

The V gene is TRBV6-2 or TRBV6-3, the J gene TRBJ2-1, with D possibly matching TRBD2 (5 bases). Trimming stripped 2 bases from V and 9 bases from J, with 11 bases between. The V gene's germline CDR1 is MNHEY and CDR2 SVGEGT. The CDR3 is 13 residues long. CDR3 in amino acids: CASSYGETGEQFF. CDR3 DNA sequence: TGTGCCAGCAGTTACGGGGAGACGGGTGAGCAGTTCTTC.

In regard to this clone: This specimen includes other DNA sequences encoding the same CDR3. Here the CDR3 DNA reads TGCGCCAGCAGCTCGGGACTAGCGGGAGCCGAGCAGTACTTC. This encodes CASSSGLAGAEQYF. The chain recombines TRBV5-1 with TRBJ2-7, with 14 bases identical to TRBD2. Germline-derived CDR1 and CDR2 are SGHRS and YFSETQ. Trimming at V came to 3 bases and at J to 6 bases, leaving 2 bases not matched to a gene. The CDR3 covers 14 residues.

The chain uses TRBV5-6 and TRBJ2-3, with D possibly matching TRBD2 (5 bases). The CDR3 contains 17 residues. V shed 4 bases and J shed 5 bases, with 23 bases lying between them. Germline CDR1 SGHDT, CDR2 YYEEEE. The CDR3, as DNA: TGTGCCAGCAGCACCCGTCGCTCGGGAAAAGTGAGAGATACGCAGTATTTT. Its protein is CASSTRRSGKVRDTQYF.

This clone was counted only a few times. This CDR3 reads CASSYGGAGGEAFF. CDR3 bases: TGTGCCAGCAGTTACGGGGGGGCCGGTGGGGAAGCTTTCTTT. The rearrangement uses TRBV6-5 and TRBJ1-1; tentative D call: TRBD1 (6 bases). The germline gives CDR1 MNHEY, CDR2 SVGAGI. CDR3 length equals 14 residues. Trimming removed 2 bases at V and 8 bases at J, with 15 bases between.

The CDR3 reads CASSRSSSYYEQYF. The CDR3 coding sequence is TGTGCCAGTAGTAGGTCTAGCTCCTACTACGAGCAGTACTTC. The genes are TRBV19 and TRBJ2-7; D is possibly TRBD2 (5 bases). This CDR3 contains 14 residues. Trimming shortened V by 4 bases and J by 3 bases, and 13 bases separated the two germline ends. Germline CDR1 is LNHDA and CDR2 is SQIVND (reference sequence).

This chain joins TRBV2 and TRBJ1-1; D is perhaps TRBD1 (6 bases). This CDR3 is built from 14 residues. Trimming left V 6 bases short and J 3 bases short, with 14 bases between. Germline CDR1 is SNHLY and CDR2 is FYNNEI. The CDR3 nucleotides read TGTGCCAGCAGAGCCTCCTCAGGGGACACTGAAGCTTTCTTT. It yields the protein CASRASSGDTEAFF. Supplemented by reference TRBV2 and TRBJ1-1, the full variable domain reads EPEVTQTPSHQVTQMGQEVILRCVPISNHLYFYWYRQILGQKVEFLVSFYNNEISEKSEIFDDQFSVERPDGSNFTLKIRSTKLEDSAMYFCASRASSGDTEAFFGQGTRLTVV.

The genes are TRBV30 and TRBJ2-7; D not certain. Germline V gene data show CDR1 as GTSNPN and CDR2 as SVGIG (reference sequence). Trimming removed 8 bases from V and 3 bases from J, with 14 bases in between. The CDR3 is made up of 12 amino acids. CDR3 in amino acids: CAGTKTDYEQYF. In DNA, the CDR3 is TGTGCCGGCACAAAAACAGACTACGAGCAGTACTTC.

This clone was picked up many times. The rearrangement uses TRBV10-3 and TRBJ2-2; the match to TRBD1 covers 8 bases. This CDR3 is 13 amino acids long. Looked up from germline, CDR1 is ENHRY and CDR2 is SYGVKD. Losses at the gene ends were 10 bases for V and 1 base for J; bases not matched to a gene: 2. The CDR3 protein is CATGTGNTGELFF. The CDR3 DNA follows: TGTGCCACCGGGACAGGGAACACCGGGGAGCTGTTTTTT.

CDR3 in amino acids: CSGTTGTGYTEAFF. For the CDR3, the DNA is TGCAGCGGGACGACCGGGACAGGATACACTGAAGCTTTCTTT. This chain uses TRBV29-1 with TRBJ1-1; 8 bases fit TRBD1. Germline CDR1 and CDR2: SQVTM and ANQGSEA. This CDR3 is built from 14 residues. The J segment lost 3 bases and the V segment lost 7 bases, leaving 10 bases of the junction unmatched.

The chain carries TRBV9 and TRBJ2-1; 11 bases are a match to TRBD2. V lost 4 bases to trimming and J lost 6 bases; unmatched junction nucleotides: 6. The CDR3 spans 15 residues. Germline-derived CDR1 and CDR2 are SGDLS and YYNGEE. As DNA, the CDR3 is TGTGCCAGCAGCTATACTAGCGGGAGTTCCAATGAGCAGTTCTTC. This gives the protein CASSYTSGSSNEQFF.

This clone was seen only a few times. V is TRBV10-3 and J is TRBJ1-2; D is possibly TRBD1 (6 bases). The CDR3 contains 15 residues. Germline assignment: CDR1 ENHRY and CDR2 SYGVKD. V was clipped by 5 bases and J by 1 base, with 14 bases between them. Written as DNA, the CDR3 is TGTGCCATCAGTAGTCGGACAGAAGGTAACTATGGCTACACCTTC. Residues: CAISSRTEGNYGYTF.